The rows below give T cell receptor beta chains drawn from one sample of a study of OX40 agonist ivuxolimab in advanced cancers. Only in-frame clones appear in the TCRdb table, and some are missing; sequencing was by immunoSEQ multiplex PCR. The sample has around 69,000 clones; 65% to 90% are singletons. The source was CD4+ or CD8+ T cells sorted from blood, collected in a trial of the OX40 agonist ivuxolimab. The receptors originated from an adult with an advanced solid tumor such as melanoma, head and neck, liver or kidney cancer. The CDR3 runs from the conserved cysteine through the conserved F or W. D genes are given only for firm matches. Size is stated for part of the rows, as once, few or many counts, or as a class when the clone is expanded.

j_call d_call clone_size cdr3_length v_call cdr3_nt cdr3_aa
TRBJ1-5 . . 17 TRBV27 TGTGCCAGCAGTTCGAGGGGAGGGAGAACTAGCAATCAGCCCCAGCATTTT CASSSRGGRTSNQPQHF
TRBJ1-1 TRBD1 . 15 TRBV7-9 TGTGCCAGCAGCCCCCAGACAGGGGGCCCCCTGAGCGCTTTCTTT CASSPQTGGPLSAFF
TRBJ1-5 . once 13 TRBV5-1 TGCGCCAGTAGCGCAGGGCCCAATCAGCCCCAGCATTTT CASSAGPNQPQHF
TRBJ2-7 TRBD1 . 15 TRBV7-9 TGTGCCAGCAGCAAACAGGGGGTCGCCTCCTACGAGCAGTACTTC CASSKQGVASYEQYF
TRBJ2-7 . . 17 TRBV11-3 TGTGCCAGCAGCTTAGGCATCATAGCCGGGGGCGGCGGCGAGCAGTACTTC CASSLGIIAGGGGEQYF
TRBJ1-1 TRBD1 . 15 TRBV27 TGTGCCAGCAGGAAAGCAGGGGGCCCGAACACTGAAGCTTTCTTT CASRKAGGPNTEAFF
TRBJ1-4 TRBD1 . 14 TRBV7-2 TGTGCCAGCAGCCACGGACAGGGGGCTGAAAAACTGTTTTTT CASSHGQGAEKLFF
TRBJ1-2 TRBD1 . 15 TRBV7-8 TGTGCCAGCAGCTTAGCGGGACAGCGGATCTATGGCTACACCTTC CASSLAGQRIYGYTF
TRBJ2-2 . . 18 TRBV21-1 . CASSCNKFGQGTRGELFF
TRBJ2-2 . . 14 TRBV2 TGTGCCAGCAGTGTTACCCCGAGAACCGGGGAGCTGTTTTTT CASSVTPRTGELFF
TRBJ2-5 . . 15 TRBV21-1 TGTGCCAGCAGCAAAGACGCGCGGCGGCCAGAGACCCAGTACTTC CASSKDARRPETQYF
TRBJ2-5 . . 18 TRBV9 TGTGCCAGCAGCGCCCTGGGGGGCGGCCCTGGGGGTAAGGAGACCCAGTACTTC CASSALGGGPGGKETQYF
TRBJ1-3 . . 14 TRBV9 TGTGCCAGCAGCTCCAGTAGTCATGGAGACACCATATATTTT CASSSSSHGDTIYF
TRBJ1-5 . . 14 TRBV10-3 TGTGCCATCAGTGAACAGCCATTCAATCAGCCCCAGCATTTT CAISEQPFNQPQHF
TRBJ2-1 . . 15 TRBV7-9 TGTGCCAGCAGCCTGAGTGGGCCCATTAACAATGAGCAGTTCTTC CASSLSGPINNEQFF
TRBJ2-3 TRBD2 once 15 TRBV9 TGTGCCAGCAGCCTAAAGCGGGAAGCTTCCTATACGCAGTATTTT CASSLKREASYTQYF
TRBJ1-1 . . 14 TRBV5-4 TGTGCCAGCAGCCCTCCTTTCGGGAACACTGAAGCTTTCTTT CASSPPFGNTEAFF
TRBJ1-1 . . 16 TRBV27 TGTGCCAGCAGTTTATCGATATTAGAAATTGACACTGAAGCTTTCTTT CASSLSILEIDTEAFF
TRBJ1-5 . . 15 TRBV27 TGTGCCAGCAGCCTAGGGAGCGAGGACAATCAGCCCCAGCATTTT CASSLGSEDNQPQHF
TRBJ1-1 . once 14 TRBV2 TGTGCCAGCATTGGGGGACTTGTGAACACTGAAGCTTTCTTT CASIGGLVNTEAFF
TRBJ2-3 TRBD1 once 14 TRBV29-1 TGCAGCGTTGTAATGGACAGGGTGGCGGATACGCAGTATTTT CSVVMDRVADTQYF
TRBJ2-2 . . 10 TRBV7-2 TGTGCCATCAACACCGGGGAGCTGTTTTTT CAINTGELFF
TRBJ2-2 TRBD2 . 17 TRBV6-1 TGTGCCAGCAGTGCCCTAGCGGGGGGCCCGGAGAGCGGGGAGCTGTTTTTT CASSALAGGPESGELFF
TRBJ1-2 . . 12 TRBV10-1 TGCGCCAGCGCATGGGACACCTATGGCTACACCTTC CASAWDTYGYTF
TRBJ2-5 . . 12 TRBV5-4 TGTGCCAGCAGCTCCTCACGAGAGACCCAGTACTTC CASSSSRETQYF
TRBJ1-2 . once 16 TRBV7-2 TGTGCCAGCAGCAAATTAGGCAGGGGTGCTAACTATGGCTACACCTTC CASSKLGRGANYGYTF
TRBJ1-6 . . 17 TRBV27 TGTGCCAGCAGTACCCCTTTCCGAGGGGCTTATAATTCACCCCTCCACTTT CASSTPFRGAYNSPLHF
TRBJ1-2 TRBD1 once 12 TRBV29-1 TGCAGCGTACTACAGGGGGGCTATGGCTACACCTTC CSVLQGGYGYTF
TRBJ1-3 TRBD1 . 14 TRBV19 TGTGCCAGTAGGCCCAGGGGGCATGGAAACACCATATATTTT CASRPRGHGNTIYF
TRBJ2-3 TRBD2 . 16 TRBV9 TGTGCCAGCAGCGCCCACCCGAGCGGGGGCACAGATACGCAGTATTTT CASSAHPSGGTDTQYF
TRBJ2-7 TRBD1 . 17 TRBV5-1 TGCGCCAGCAGCTACGGATTACCGGGACAGGGGGCGTACGAGCAGTACTTC CASSYGLPGQGAYEQYF
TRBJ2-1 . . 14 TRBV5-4 TGTGCCAGCAGCTCAAGGGTACCCTACAATGAGCAGTTCTTC CASSSRVPYNEQFF
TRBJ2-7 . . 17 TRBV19 TGTGCCAGTAGTCCTAGGGAGGGACATCGGATCTCCTACGAGCAGTACTTC CASSPREGHRISYEQYF
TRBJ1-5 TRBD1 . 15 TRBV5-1 TGCGCCAGCAGCTTAGAAGGGGGCCCCAGGCAGCCCCAGCATTTT CASSLEGGPRQPQHF
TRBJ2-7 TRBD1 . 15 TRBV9 TGTGCCAGCAGCGTAGGTGGGACAGCCAACTACGAGCAGTACTTC CASSVGGTANYEQYF
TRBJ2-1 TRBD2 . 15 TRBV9 TGTGCCAGCAGCTCAAGCGGGGGACACTACAATGAGCAGTTCTTC CASSSSGGHYNEQFF
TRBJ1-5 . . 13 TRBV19 TGTGCCAGCTCGTGGGGAGGGGATCAGCCCCAGCATTTT CASSWGGDQPQHF
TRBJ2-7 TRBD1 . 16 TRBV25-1 TGTGCCAGCACCAACCGTAGAGGGACAGGGTCCTACGAGCAGTACTTC CASTNRRGTGSYEQYF
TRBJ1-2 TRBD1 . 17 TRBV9 TGTGCCAGCAGCTACCGGGACAGGGGGCACCGAAACTATGGCTACACCTTC CASSYRDRGHRNYGYTF
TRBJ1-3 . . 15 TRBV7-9 TGTGCCAGCAGTCCTCTGCCGCGCTCTGGAAACACCATATATTTT CASSPLPRSGNTIYF
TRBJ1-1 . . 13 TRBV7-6 TGTGCCAGCAGCTTAGAGGGCGGGACTGAAGCTTTCTTT CASSLEGGTEAFF
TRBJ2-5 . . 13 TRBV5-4 TGTGCCAGCAGCTTTAGGGTGGGAGAGACCCAGTACTTC CASSFRVGETQYF
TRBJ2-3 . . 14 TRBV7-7 TGTGCTAGCAGCTTAGGGGGTAGCAAGGATACGCAGTATTTT CASSLGGSKDTQYF
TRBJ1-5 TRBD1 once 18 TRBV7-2 TGTGCCAGCAGCTTAGACCCCCCCGTGGGACAGGTTTATCAGCCCCAGCATTTT CASSLDPPVGQVYQPQHF
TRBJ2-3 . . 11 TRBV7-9 TGTGCCAGCAGCACCACAGATACGCAGTATTTT CASSTTDTQYF
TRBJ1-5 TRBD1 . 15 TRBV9 TGTGCCAGCAGCGGCGAGGGGACAGGGGATCAGCCCCAGCATTTT CASSGEGTGDQPQHF
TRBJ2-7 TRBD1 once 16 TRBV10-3 TGTGCCATCAGTGGAACCCCCGACAGGGGTCGCGACGAGCAGTACTTC CAISGTPDRGRDEQYF
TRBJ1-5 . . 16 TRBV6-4 TGTGCCAGCAGTGGAAGGCCAGACAGGACAGATCAGCCCCAGCATTTT CASSGRPDRTDQPQHF
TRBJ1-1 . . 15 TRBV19 TGTGCCAGTAGTATACCAAACGAGAACTCTAAAGGAGCTTTCTTT CASSIPNENSKGAFF
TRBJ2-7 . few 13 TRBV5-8 TGTGCCAGCCGGGGCAGGGAGGACTACGAGCAGTACTTC CASRGREDYEQYF
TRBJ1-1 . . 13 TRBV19 TGTGCCAGTAGTCCTACAGGGCGGACTGAAGCTTTCTTT CASSPTGRTEAFF
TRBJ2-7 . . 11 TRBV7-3 TGTGCCAGCAGCCCCGTCGACGAGCAGTACTTC CASSPVDEQYF
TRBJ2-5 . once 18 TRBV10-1 TGCGCCAGAAGTGAGGACACTTTCGGGGACCCACTCCAAGAGACCCAGTACTTC CARSEDTFGDPLQETQYF
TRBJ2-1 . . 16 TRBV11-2 TGTGCCAGCAGCCCCCCCCGACAGGCTTCCTACAATGAGCAGTTCTTC CASSPPRQASYNEQFF
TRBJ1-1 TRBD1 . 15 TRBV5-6 TGTGCCAGCAGCTTGGATACAGGGGGCTACACTGAAGCTTTCTTT CASSLDTGGYTEAFF